A single T cell receptor (beta chain) is shown here with its context. This specimen comes from a study of blood T cell repertoires in COVID-19. The overall study: Sample material is recorded as cDNA or gDNA derived from T cells, B-cell-depleted T cells, or PBMCs.

In the authors' workflow: Amplification from reference gene primers served as the basis for estimated nucleated cell counts. TCRdb keeps only in-frame clones here, not all; method: immunoSEQ multiplex PCR. The V and J calls and clone size are taken from that table; D and trimming were inferred from the DNA. The sample shows roughly 150,000 clones, 81% of them seen only once. V lost 0 bases and J lost 0, with 17 bases in between. CDR3 length: 18 residues. The V gene's germline CDR1 is SGDLS and CDR2 YYNGEE. The receptor comes from a man in his 60s with active or convalescent COVID-19. The chain combines TRBV9 with TRBJ2-3; unclear D gene. Input material: peripheral blood. The CDR3 region is CASSVASADSRSTDTQYF. CDR3 DNA sequence: TGTGCCAGCAGCGTAGCTTCTGCAGACTCGAGGAGCACAGATACGCAGTATTTT.